Many counts were recorded for the clone carrying this TCR beta chain. Its target is unknown. These data belong to a study of early T cells in non-severe SARS-CoV-2 infection. Germline values: CDR1 DFQATT, CDR2 SNEGSKA (reference sequence). The junction had 7 bases not matched to a gene; V was cut back by 4 bases and J by 0 bases. The CDR3 runs 17 residues. Study-wide findings and caveats: Clonotype matching in VDJdb favored anti-spike CD8 responses and did not capture private and CD4 specificities.

The protocol attached unique molecular identifiers to individual cDNA molecules. TCRdb passed the 5' RACE reads through MiXCR, listing each CDR3 protein once. Here the sample spans roughly 28,000 distinct CDR3 sequences, nearly 4.5% being singletons. The V and J genes are TRBV20-1 and TRBJ2-1, with 12 nucleotides matching TRBD2. The sequenced sample consisted of whole blood. The sequence was collected from an adult who was a healthcare worker with PCR-confirmed SARS-CoV-2 infection or an uninfected control (not recorded which). CDR3: CSAMGTSGRLSYNEQFF. The CDR3 bases are TGCAGTGCTATGGGGACTAGCGGGCGCCTCTCCTACAATGAGCAGTTCTTC.